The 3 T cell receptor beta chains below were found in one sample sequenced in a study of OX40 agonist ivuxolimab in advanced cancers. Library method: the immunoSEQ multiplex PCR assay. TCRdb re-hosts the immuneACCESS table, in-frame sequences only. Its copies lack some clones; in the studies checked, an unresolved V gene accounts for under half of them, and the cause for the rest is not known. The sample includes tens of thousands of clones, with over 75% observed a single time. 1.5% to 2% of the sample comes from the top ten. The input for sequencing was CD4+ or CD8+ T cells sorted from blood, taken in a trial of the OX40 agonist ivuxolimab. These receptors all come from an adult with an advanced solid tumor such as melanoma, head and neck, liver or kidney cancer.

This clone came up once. CDR3 nucleotide sequence: TGTGCCAGTAGTCACCAGGGGGCTGAGGAGACCCAGTACTTC. It translates to CASSHQGAEETQYF. The rearrangement links TRBV19 to TRBJ2-5, with 8 bases that match TRBD1. This CDR3 has 14 residues. Trimming removed 5 bases from V and 5 bases from J; junction bases left unmatched: 7. Germline assignment: CDR1 LNHDA and CDR2 SQIVND (reference sequence).

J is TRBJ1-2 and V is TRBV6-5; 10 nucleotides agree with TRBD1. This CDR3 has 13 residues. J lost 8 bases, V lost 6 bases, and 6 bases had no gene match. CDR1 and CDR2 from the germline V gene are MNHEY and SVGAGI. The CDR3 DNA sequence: TGTGCCAGCAGGCTGACAGGGGGCAAGGGCTACACCTTC. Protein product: CASRLTGGKGYTF.

The CDR3 here is CASSAGIRGETQYF. The CDR3 coding sequence is TGCGCCAGCAGCGCGGGCATCAGGGGAGAGACCCAGTACTTC. The gene calls are TRBV5-1 and TRBJ2-5; possible D gene TRBD1, 6 bases. Germline CDR1 and CDR2: SGHRS and YFSETQ. Trimming cost V 4 bases and J 4 bases, with 14 bases left between them. The CDR3 has 14 residues.